The sequence of this T cell receptor beta chain was determined in a study of breast tumors, draining lymph nodes, adjacent tissues. Study-wide results and caveats: Tumor TCR diversity was below lymph nodes but above nontumor tissue.

Breast cancer patients provided tissue from their axillary draining lymph nodes. MiXCR was run by TCRdb on the multiplex PCR reads, yielding one entry per CDR3 protein. The sample consists of fewer than 140,000 distinct CDR3 sequences, approximately 28% of them appearing once. Germline V lookup: CDR1 LNHNV, CDR2 YYDKDF (reference sequence). With termini counted, the CDR3 has 24 amino acids. A word on this clonotype: Its target is unknown. The DNA is omitted, as the CDR3 cannot be located on it reliably, and the CDR3 follows TCRdb's listing.

The chain joins TRBV15 to TRBJ2-3; no check of the table's D call, TRBD2, against the DNA was made. Sequencing was carried out using axillary lymph node tissue. The receptor was derived from a female donor with breast cancer. Some clones in this sample may be carry-over from other donors' samples. CDR3 region: CATSSFYICSARDLMGLATDTQYF.